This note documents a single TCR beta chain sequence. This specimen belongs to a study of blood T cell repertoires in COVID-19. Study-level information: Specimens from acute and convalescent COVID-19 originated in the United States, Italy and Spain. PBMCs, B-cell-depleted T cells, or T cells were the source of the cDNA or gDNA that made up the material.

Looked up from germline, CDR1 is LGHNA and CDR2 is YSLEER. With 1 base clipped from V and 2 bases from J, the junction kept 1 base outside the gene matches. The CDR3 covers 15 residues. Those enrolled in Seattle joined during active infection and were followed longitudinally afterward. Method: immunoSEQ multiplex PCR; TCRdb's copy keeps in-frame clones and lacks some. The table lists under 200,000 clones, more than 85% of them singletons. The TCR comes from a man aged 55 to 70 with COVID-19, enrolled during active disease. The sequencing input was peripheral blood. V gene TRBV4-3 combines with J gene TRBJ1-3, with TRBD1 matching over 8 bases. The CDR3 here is CASSQVDRAGNTIYF. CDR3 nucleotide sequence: TGCGCCAGCAGCCAAGTGGACAGGGCTGGAAACACCATATATTTT.